This T cell receptor (beta chain) was profiled in a study of PD-L1 blockade in urothelial cancer. Looking at the study overall: Of prior chemotherapy regimens, patients had received between 0 and 3. Points from the study as a whole: Enhanced expansion of tumor-associated blood clones at 3 weeks characterized durable-benefit patients.

Points on this clone: As yet, its antigen is unknown.

Looked up from germline, CDR1 is MDHEN and CDR2 is SYDVKM. The V gene lost 10 bases and the J gene lost 4 bases, with 20 bases spanning the gap. The CDR3 runs to 14 residues. Locally advanced or metastatic urothelial carcinoma affected the patients. The data were produced by immunoSEQ multiplex PCR, yet TCRdb's version contains in-frame clones alone and is incomplete. The table lists some 41,000 clones, around 88% of them singletons. J is TRBJ2-7 and V is TRBV28; D uncertain. The material sequenced was PBMCs, taken around atezolizumab (anti-PD-L1) treatment. The receptor was isolated from an elderly man with urothelial cancer. The CDR3 bases are TGTGCCACCCTAGGAGCCTCGATGAAATACGAGCAGTACTTC. Protein sequence: CATLGASMKYEQYF.